These T cell receptor beta chains were read from a single sample in a study of identical twins. One entry per CDR3 protein, called by TCRdb with MiXCR from the 5' RACE reads. The table lists 500,000 to 650,000 distinct CDR3 sequences, roughly 6.6% of them singletons. The data also belong to a second study, concerning yellow fever vaccine responses in identical twins.

Sequencing was carried out using PBMCs. Source of these receptors: a woman aged 18-30 years in good health. CDR3s include the opening cysteine and the closing phenylalanine or tryptophan. D genes are given only for firm matches. Clone size is stated in some rows and not others, as once, few, many or a class when expanded.

j_gene,abundance,v_gene,d_gene,CDR3aa,CDR3nt
TRBJ2-3,few,TRBV5-5,TRBD1,CASSLGTGGVGRTDTQYF,TGTGCCAGCAGCTTGGGGACAGGGGGCGTAGGGAGGACAGATACGCAGTATTTT
TRBJ2-7,many,TRBV12-3/TRBV12-4,TRBD1,CASRRTGGAEQYF,TGTGCCAGCAGACGGACAGGGGGGGCCGAGCAGTACTTC
TRBJ2-1,few,TRBV10-3,.,CATSPGDGQFF,TGTGCCACATCTCCCGGGGATGGGCAGTTCTTC
TRBJ2-5,many,TRBV5-1,TRBD1,CASSQGPGGSETQYF,TGCGCCAGCAGCCAAGGACCAGGGGGCTCGGAGACCCAGTACTTC
TRBJ2-3,many,TRBV6-1,TRBD2,CASSQNSGGMRDTQYF,TGTGCCAGCAGTCAGAATAGCGGGGGGATGAGAGATACGCAGTATTTT
TRBJ2-1,.,TRBV5-1,TRBD1,CASSPAGTGLSNEQFF,TGCGCCAGCAGCCCAGCCGGGACAGGGTTATCCAATGAGCAGTTCTTC
TRBJ2-7,few,TRBV20-1,TRBD2,CSASWGGWGGYEQYF,TGCAGTGCTAGTTGGGGGGGGTGGGGAGGCTACGAGCAGTACTTC
TRBJ1-2,many,TRBV12-3/TRBV12-4,.,CASSNPLGSNYGYTF,TGTGCCAGCAGTAATCCCCTCGGCAGTAACTATGGCTACACCTTC
TRBJ1-6,.,TRBV6-1,.,CASNNWGANSPLHF,TGTGCCAGCAACAATTGGGGGGCGAATTCACCCCTCCACTTT
TRBJ2-1,.,TRBV6-2/TRBV6-3,.,CASSTPASWEFF,TGTGCCAGCAGTACGCCTGCTTCGTGGGAGTTCTTC
TRBJ2-7,many,TRBV12-3/TRBV12-4,TRBD1,CASSLETGGFDEQYF,TGTGCCAGCAGTTTAGAAACAGGGGGCTTCGACGAGCAGTACTTC
TRBJ2-7,.,TRBV7-6,.,CASSPGRMSYEQYF,TGTGCCAGCAGCCCCGGGCGGATGTCCTACGAGCAGTACTTC
TRBJ2-7,.,TRBV18,TRBD1,CASSPGTGPLEQYF,TGTGCCAGCTCACCAGGGACAGGCCCCCTGGAGCAGTACTTC
TRBJ2-2,few,TRBV5-6,TRBD1,CASPRTGQEHTGELFF,TGTGCCAGCCCCCGAACAGGACAGGAGCACACCGGGGAGCTGTTTTTT
TRBJ2-2,.,TRBV11-2,TRBD2,CASSTLIGTSGGPNTGELFF,TGTGCCAGCAGCACCTTAATCGGGACTAGCGGGGGGCCAAACACCGGGGAGCTGTTTTTT
TRBJ2-5,few,TRBV5-1,TRBD2,CASKFGGSLGETQYF,TGCGCCAGCAAGTTCGGGGGGTCCCTTGGGGAGACCCAGTACTTC
TRBJ1-5,.,TRBV12-3/TRBV12-4,.,CASTQGVANQPQHF,TGTGCCAGCACCCAAGGGGTGGCCAATCAGCCCCAGCATTTT
TRBJ2-1,.,TRBV15,.,CATSRVGGPWHEQFF,TGTGCCACCAGCAGAGTGGGGGGGCCTTGGCATGAGCAGTTCTTC
TRBJ2-2,many,TRBV5-6,.,CASSLEGGHSRTGELFF,TGTGCCAGCAGCTTGGAGGGCGGACATAGCAGGACCGGGGAGCTGTTTTTT
TRBJ2-1,.,TRBV12-3/TRBV12-4,.,CASSRTLNNEQFF,TGTGCCAGCAGCCGGACACTAAACAATGAGCAGTTCTTC
TRBJ2-5,few,TRBV5-6,TRBD2,CASSLEVAGEGTQYF,TGTGCCAGCAGCTTGGAAGTAGCGGGGGAAGGGACCCAGTACTTC
TRBJ1-6,few,TRBV3-1,TRBD1,CASNTGGTNSPLHF,TGTGCCAGCAACACAGGGGGCACTAATTCACCCCTCCACTTT
TRBJ2-1,.,TRBV4-1,TRBD1,CASSQDRTGYNEQFF,TGCGCCAGCAGCCAAGACAGGACAGGTTACAATGAGCAGTTCTTC
TRBJ2-1,few,TRBV24-1,.,CATSDPLRDWASSYNEQFF,TGTGCCACCAGTGATCCTCTCCGGGACTGGGCAAGCTCCTACAATGAGCAGTTCTTC
TRBJ2-1,few,TRBV21-1,.,CASSKEDRQGNNEQFF,TGTGCCAGCAGCAAAGAGGACCGGCAGGGGAACAATGAGCAGTTCTTC
TRBJ1-6,few,TRBV20-1,TRBD1,CSAIKKGDRSSYNSPLHF,TGCAGTGCAATTAAGAAAGGGGACAGGAGCTCCTATAATTCACCCCTCCACTTT
TRBJ2-3,few,TRBV2,.,CASSLKGGGGTDTQYF,TGTGCCAGCAGCCTCAAAGGTGGAGGAGGCACAGATACGCAGTATTTT
TRBJ1-4,few,TRBV12-3/TRBV12-4,.,CASRRPPNEKLFF,TGTGCCAGCAGAAGGCCACCTAATGAAAAACTGTTTTTT
TRBJ1-1,many,TRBV12-3/TRBV12-4,.,CASSSLAEAFF,TGTGCCAGCAGTTCATTGGCTGAAGCTTTCTTT
TRBJ1-1,.,TRBV20-1,.,CSARDPPMGEAFF,TGCAGTGCTAGAGATCCGCCTATGGGAGAAGCTTTCTTT
TRBJ2-7,many,TRBV4-2,TRBD2,CASSQTRLAEPYEQYF,TGTGCCAGCAGCCAAACTAGACTAGCGGAGCCCTACGAGCAGTACTTC
TRBJ2-2,many,TRBV24-1,.,CATSVSQANTGELFF,TGTGCCACCAGTGTCTCACAGGCCAACACCGGGGAGCTGTTTTTT
TRBJ2-5,.,TRBV5-1,TRBD2,CASSLGGTTIIGTQYF,TGCGCCAGCAGCTTGGGCGGGACTACCATAATTGGGACCCAGTACTTC
TRBJ2-7,.,TRBV5-5,.,CASSFLRASYEQYF,TGTGCCAGCAGCTTCCTCAGGGCCTCCTACGAGCAGTACTTC
TRBJ1-2,.,TRBV20-1,.,CSAMHGDSTGGGYTF,TGCAGTGCCATGCATGGCGATTCTACCGGCGGCGGCTACACCTTC
TRBJ1-2,.,TRBV20-1,TRBD1,CSARGGTGSYGYTF,TGCAGTGCTAGAGGGGGGACAGGAAGCTATGGCTACACCTTC
TRBJ2-3,many,TRBV4-2,.,CASSENLGVPSGTQYF,TGTGCCAGCAGCGAAAATCTAGGCGTCCCGTCGGGTACGCAGTATTTT
TRBJ1-2,.,TRBV24-1,.,CATSDPGTRDGYTF,TGTGCCACCAGTGATCCCGGGACTCGAGATGGCTACACCTTC
TRBJ1-2,few,TRBV5-1,TRBD1,CASSSDRIASGYTF,TGCGCCAGCAGCTCGGACAGGATCGCGAGTGGCTACACCTTC
TRBJ2-1,.,TRBV11-2,TRBD1,CASSHRQGTLYNEQFF,TGTGCCAGCAGCCATAGACAGGGGACCCTTTACAATGAGCAGTTCTTC
TRBJ1-1,few,TRBV20-1,.,CSPQDKNTEAFF,TGCAGTCCGCAGGACAAGAACACTGAAGCTTTCTTT
TRBJ1-1,.,TRBV7-2,TRBD1,CASSLNGQGENTEAFF,TGTGCCAGCAGCTTAAATGGACAGGGGGAGAACACTGAAGCTTTCTTT
TRBJ1-6,few,TRBV20-1,.,CSAPTSGTPDSPLHF,TGCAGTGCACCCACCTCCGGGACACCAGATTCACCCCTCCACTTT
TRBJ2-1,few,TRBV9,.,CASSIAPGSSYNEQFF,TGTGCCAGCAGTATCGCTCCAGGTAGCTCCTACAATGAGCAGTTCTTC
TRBJ2-5,few,TRBV21-1,.,CASSRRDRQATQETQYF,TGTGCCAGCAGCAGAAGGGACAGACAAGCAACCCAAGAGACCCAGTACTTC
TRBJ2-5,.,TRBV7-3,.,CASRLTTQETQYF,TGTGCCAGCAGGTTAACGACCCAAGAGACCCAGTACTTC
TRBJ1-5,many,TRBV28,.,CASSLRLGGTLNNQPQHF,TGTGCCAGCAGTTTGAGATTGGGGGGGACGTTAAACAATCAGCCCCAGCATTTT
TRBJ1-2,few,TRBV4-1,.,CASSQDVGGVHGYTF,TGCGCCAGCAGCCAAGATGTGGGGGGGGTTCATGGCTACACCTTC
TRBJ2-5,few,TRBV9,.,CASSVSSETQYF,TGTGCCAGCAGCGTAAGCTCAGAGACCCAGTACTTC
TRBJ2-7,.,TRBV6-5,.,CASSYSPGSATTTNEQYF,TGTGCCAGCAGTTACTCCCCGGGGTCCGCTACTACTACTAACGAGCAGTACTTC
TRBJ2-1,many,TRBV5-1,.,CASSSGGGETNEQFF,TGCGCCAGCAGCTCTGGCGGCGGGGAAACCAATGAGCAGTTCTTC
TRBJ2-1,few,TRBV7-6,TRBD1,CASSLDLQGAHGNEQFF,TGTGCCAGCAGCTTAGACCTACAGGGGGCCCATGGCAATGAGCAGTTCTTC
TRBJ2-1,few,TRBV24-1,TRBD2,CATSDWTSEQFF,TGTGCCACCAGTGATTGGACTAGTGAGCAGTTCTTC
TRBJ2-3,many,TRBV24-1,.,CATSDFVSSTDTQYF,TGTGCCACCAGTGATTTCGTCAGCTCCACAGATACGCAGTATTTT
TRBJ1-2,.,TRBV6-5,.,CASSYSQAYGYTF,TGTGCCAGCAGTTACTCACAGGCGTATGGCTACACCTTC